The 13 T cell receptor beta chains given below trace back to one sample, sequenced in a study of OX40 agonist ivuxolimab in advanced cancers. Measured with immunoSEQ multiplex PCR; TCRdb has only the in-frame clones, and not every one. The sample holds more than 10,000 clones, around 80% seen once. This sample comprised CD4+ or CD8+ T cells sorted from blood, obtained in a trial of the OX40 agonist ivuxolimab. These receptors originate from an adult with an advanced solid tumor such as melanoma, head and neck, liver or kidney cancer.

The chain combines TRBV27 with TRBJ2-7, with D uncertain. V lost 0 bases and J 0 bases, leaving 6 bases between the germline ends. CDR3 length: 14 amino acids. Germline CDR1 MNHEY, CDR2 SMNVEV (reference sequence). The CDR3 coding sequence is TGTGCCAGCAGTTTATCTATGAGCTCCTACGAGCAGTACTTC. It specifies CASSLSMSSYEQYF.

The CDR3 loop is CASSLVAGARLSYNEQFF. The CDR3 DNA sequence: TGTGCCAGCAGTTTAGTAGCGGGGGCCCGTTTATCCTACAATGAGCAGTTCTTC. The chain is built from TRBV27 and TRBJ2-1, with 9 bases identical to TRBD2. V was clipped by 2 bases and J by 1 base; unmatched bases: 9. The CDR3 contains 18 residues. Germline values: CDR1 MNHEY, CDR2 SMNVEV (reference sequence).

The sample holds a few counts of this clone. The gene calls are TRBV6-6 and TRBJ2-1, with TRBD2 matching 9 bases. Germline lookup yields CDR1 MNHNY and CDR2 SVGAGI (reference sequence). V lost 5 bases, J lost 0 bases, and 2 bases stayed unmatched. This CDR3 is built from 15 residues. CDR3 residues: CASSLSGSSYNEQFF. CDR3 nucleotides: TGTGCCAGCAGTCTTAGCGGGAGCTCCTACAATGAGCAGTTCTTC.

J is TRBJ2-2 and V is TRBV4-1, with D uncertain. The V gene's germline CDR1 is MGHRA and CDR2 YSYEKL. V was trimmed by 1 base and J by 4 bases, leaving 7 bases between them. This CDR3 has 14 amino acids. The CDR3 loop is CASSQATGTGELFF. The CDR3 nucleotides read TGCGCCAGCAGCCAAGCTACGGGCACCGGGGAGCTGTTTTTT.

This clone was picked up a small number of times. The J gene is TRBJ2-7, the V gene TRBV6-1, with D unresolved. This CDR3 region has 14 residues. The V end lost 3 bases, the J end lost 4 bases, and 13 bases lay between the germline ends. Per the germline V gene, CDR1 is MNHNS and CDR2 is SASEGT. The CDR3 protein is CASSDQGYPYEQYF. The CDR3 DNA is TGTGCCAGCAGTGATCAAGGCTACCCTTACGAGCAGTACTTC.

This chain joins TRBV6-5 and TRBJ2-2; perhaps TRBD1 as D (6 bases). CDR1 and CDR2 from the germline V gene are MNHEY and SVGAGI. The ends were cut back, 6 bases at V and 6 bases at J, with 14 bases in the middle. This CDR3 has 14 amino acids. CDR3 in amino acids: CASSLTGYSGELFF. CDR3 bases: TGTGCCAGCAGCCTGACAGGTTACTCCGGGGAGCTGTTTTTT.

This sequence joins TRBV27 and TRBJ2-7; D is uncertain. The V end was cut by 0 bases, the J end by 2 bases, with 8 bases between. Germline values: CDR1 MNHEY, CDR2 SMNVEV (reference sequence). The CDR3 is 14 amino acids. The CDR3 reads CASSLSGNTYEQYF. The CDR3 DNA is TGTGCCAGCAGTTTATCGGGTAACACCTACGAGCAGTACTTC.

The chain is built from TRBV21-1 and TRBJ1-6; TRBD1 is taken as the D call from the table, unchecked against the DNA. TRBV21-1 is annotated as a pseudogene. CDR3 size: 20 residues. The CDR3, as DNA: TGTGCCAGCAGCTCTTTGTCGGGACAGGGGGCAGTAAGGGATAATTCACCCCTCCACTTT. Its protein product is CASSSLSGQGAVRDNSPLHF.

The chain couples TRBV5-1 to TRBJ1-3; no firm D call. Germline-derived CDR1 and CDR2 are SGHRS and YFSETQ. This CDR3 has 18 amino acids. Trimming stripped 0 bases from V and 0 bases from J, with 16 bases between. CDR3 sequence: CASSLVGSQAVSGNTIYF. As DNA, the CDR3 is TGCGCCAGCAGCTTGGTGGGGAGTCAGGCCGTCTCTGGAAACACCATATATTTT.

The chain combines TRBV9 with TRBJ1-2, with no clear D. The CDR3 covers 16 residues. Germline V gene sequence: CDR1 SGDLS, CDR2 YYNGEE. V was clipped by 0 bases and J by 0 bases, with 12 bases between them. CDR3 DNA: TGTGCCAGCAGCGTAGACGGAAACAAACCTAACTATGGCTACACCTTC. It codes for CASSVDGNKPNYGYTF.

V usage is TRBV7-8 and J usage is TRBJ2-1, with D unclear. Trimming took 3 bases from V and 3 from J, leaving 6 bases between them. The CDR3 extends over 13 amino acids. In germline, CDR1 is SGHVS, CDR2 FQNEAQ. CDR3 loop: CASSLYYYNEQFF. CDR3 bases: TGTGCCAGCAGCTTGTACTACTACAATGAGCAGTTCTTC. The entire variable domain, with the rest obtained from reference TRBV7-8 and TRBJ2-1, is as follows: GAGVSQSPRYKVAKRGQDVALRCDPISGHVSLFWYQQALGQGPEFLTYFQNEAQLDKSGLPSDRFFAERPEGSVSTLKIQRTQQEDSAVYLCASSLYYYNEQFFGPGTRLTVL.

The gene calls are TRBV7-8 and TRBJ2-2; maybe TRBD2 (6 bases). The V end was cut by 3 bases, the J end by 3 bases, with 11 bases between. The germline V gene has CDR1 SGHVS and CDR2 FQNEAQ. CDR3 size: 15 residues. The CDR3 DNA follows: TGTGCCAGCAGCTTGTTAGCGGAGCACACCGGGGAGCTGTTTTTT. Translation: CASSLLAEHTGELFF.

The rearrangement links TRBV6-5 to TRBJ2-7; possibly TRBD1 for D (5 bases). The CDR3 runs 13 residues. V gave up 7 bases and J gave up 0 bases, with 10 bases separating them. The germline CDR1 and CDR2 sequences are MNHEY and SVGAGI. The CDR3 spells CASIRANSYEQYF. For the CDR3, the DNA is TGTGCCAGCATCAGGGCTAACTCCTACGAGCAGTACTTC.